This TCR beta chain was found in a study of T cells expressing NK-cell markers. Overall study: From sorted CD3+CD56+NKG2C+, CD3+CD56+NKG2C- and CD3+CD56-NKG2C+ T cells came the TCR beta repertoires. HCMV seropositivity characterized most of the eight sequenced donors, and seronegativity one. Study findings and constraints: Of CD8+ T cells, 1.0-7.0% belonged to dominant NKG2C+ clonotypes in roughly 6 donors.

The CDR3 runs 13 residues. The germline V gene has CDR1 MGHRA and CDR2 YSYEKL. The cDNA for TCR beta came from 5'RACE template switching with UMIs. TCRdb derives one entry per CDR3 protein from the 5' RACE reads, leaving out DNA. In total, the table holds hundreds of thousands of distinct CDR3 sequences. As regards this clonotype: What it recognizes is unknown.

This clonotype was obtained from a woman aged 18-69 years in good health. The sample comprised blood T cells: a sorted CD56 or NKG2C T cell subset, CD4+ or CD8+ T cells, or bulk PBMC T cells (not recorded which). The rearrangement joins TRBV4-1 to TRBJ2-5; TCRdb's D call, TRBD1, is unchecked because there is no DNA. The CDR3 is CASSQSGLETQYF.